These 14 T cell receptor beta chains were sequenced from one sample in a study of pediatric ulcerative colitis. The protocol was immunoSEQ multiplex PCR, while the TCRdb copy is restricted to in-frame clones and leaves out a portion. This table holds 25,000 to 35,000 clones, approximately 78% found once. Sequenced material: blood. All receptors derive from a boy under 18 with severe ulcerative colitis.

The chain links TRBV18 to TRBJ1-5, with 10 bases identical to TRBD1. Losses at the gene ends were 5 bases for V and 6 bases for J; bases not matched to a gene: 4. From germline, CDR1 is KGHSH and CDR2 LQKENI. CDR3 size: 14 residues. CDR3 DNA sequence: TGTGCCAGCTCAACCGGGGACAGGGGTCAGCCCCAGCATTTT. Amino acid sequence: CASSTGDRGQPQHF. The full variable domain, completed using reference TRBV18 and TRBJ1-5, is NAGVMQNPRHLVRRRGQEARLRCSPMKGHSHVYWYRQLPEEGLKFMVYLQKENIIDESGMPKERFSAEFPKEGPSILRIQQVVRGDSAAYFCASSTGDRGQPQHFGDGTRLSIL.

The CDR3 loop is CASSEAAGWSTGELFF. CDR3 bases: TGTGCCAGCAGTGAAGCGGCAGGGTGGAGCACCGGGGAGCTGTTTTTT. The V call is TRBV2, the J call TRBJ2-2, with a weak D call TRBD1 (5 bases). Germline-derived CDR1 and CDR2 are SNHLY and FYNNEI. V lost 0 bases and J lost 4, with 12 bases in between. The CDR3 runs to 16 residues.

V is TRBV2 and J is TRBJ1-5, with 7 bases that match TRBD1. The CDR3 contains 15 residues. V was pared by 7 bases and J by 4 bases, with 10 bases of the junction left unmatched. Looked up from germline, CDR1 is SNHLY and CDR2 is FYNNEI. The CDR3 DNA follows: TGTGCCAGCAAGGGTACACAGGGGCTTAATCAGCCCCAGCATTTT. It codes for CASKGTQGLNQPQHF. Based on the CDR3 plus reference TRBV2 and TRBJ1-5, the full variable domain is EPEVTQTPSHQVTQMGQEVILRCVPISNHLYFYWYRQILGQKVEFLVSFYNNEISEKSEIFDDQFSVERPDGSNFTLKIRSTKLEDSAMYFCASKGTQGLNQPQHFGDGTRLSIL.

The chain links TRBV10-3 to TRBJ2-5; D may be TRBD2 (6 bases). The CDR3 is made up of 15 amino acids. The V gene's germline CDR1 is ENHRY and CDR2 SYGVKD. V gave up 11 bases and J gave up 1 base, with 20 bases separating them. CDR3 sequence reads: CAAGRGDQSQETQYF. DNA for the CDR3: TGTGCCGCAGGGCGGGGTGATCAGTCCCAAGAGACCCAGTACTTC.

Written as DNA, the CDR3 is TGTGCCAGCAGCGCCTTTGAGAGCGGGGGGTACAATGAGCAGTTCTTC. It encodes CASSAFESGGYNEQFF. The chain couples TRBV9 to TRBJ2-1; TRBD2 matches at 9 bases. This CDR3 comprises 16 residues. V lost 3 bases, J lost 4 bases, and 8 bases stayed unmatched. CDR1 SGDLS and CDR2 YYNGEE come from the germline V gene.

This chain uses TRBV19 with TRBJ1-1, with D possibly being TRBD1 (5 bases). CDR3 length: 12 amino acids. Germline V gene data show CDR1 as LNHDA and CDR2 as SQIVND (reference sequence). Trimming removed 5 bases at V and 6 bases at J, with 10 bases between. Here the CDR3 reads CASSPLGAEAFF. In DNA, the CDR3 is TGTGCCAGTAGTCCTCTAGGGGCTGAAGCTTTCTTT. The full variable domain, its missing parts supplied by reference TRBV19 and TRBJ1-1, is DGGITQSPKYLFRKEGQNVTLSCEQNLNHDAMYWYRQDPGQGLRLIYYSQIVNDFQKGDIAEGYSVSREKKESFPLTVTSAQKNPTAFYLCASSPLGAEAFFGQGTRLTVV.

The table lists this clone with a count of one. The rearrangement links TRBV7-9 to TRBJ1-1, with TRBD1 identical over 10 bases. Germline trimming cut 1 base from V and 0 bases from J; bases unmatched to any gene: 8. The CDR3 loop spans 18 amino acids. Germline lookup yields CDR1 SEHNR and CDR2 FQNEAQ (reference sequence). For the CDR3, the DNA is TGTGCCAGCAGCTTAGGTTCCCGGACAGGGGGGGTGAACACTGAAGCTTTCTTT. It is translated as CASSLGSRTGGVNTEAFF.

This chain uses TRBV7-2 with TRBJ2-5, with D maybe TRBD2 (5 bases). V gave up 1 base and J gave up 1 base, with 13 bases separating them. The CDR3 spans 16 residues. CDR1 and CDR2 (germline): SGHTA, FQGNSA. This CDR3 reads CASSLVARRFQETQYF. The DNA for the CDR3 is TGTGCCAGCAGCTTAGTTGCTAGGAGGTTCCAAGAGACCCAGTACTTC.

This chain joins TRBV5-1 and TRBJ2-3, with D uncertain. In germline, CDR1 is SGHRS, CDR2 YFSETQ. This CDR3 is built from 14 residues. V was pared by 1 base and J by 3 bases, with 9 bases between. The CDR3 nucleotides are TGCGCCAGCAGCTTGTTAAGGGTAACAGATACGCAGTATTTT. It yields the protein CASSLLRVTDTQYF. Using reference TRBV5-1 and TRBJ2-3 for the parts outside the CDR3, the full variable domain is KAGVTQTPRYLIKTRGQQVTLSCSPISGHRSVSWYQQTPGQGLQFLFEYFSETQRNKGNFPGRFSGRQFSNSRSEMNVSTLELGDSALYLCASSLLRVTDTQYFGPGTRLTVL.

The chain links TRBV7-8 to TRBJ2-7; D possibly corresponds to TRBD1 (5 bases). V lost 5 bases and J 6 bases, leaving 14 bases between the germline ends. This CDR3 region has 13 residues. Germline lookup yields CDR1 SGHVS and CDR2 FQNEAQ. The CDR3 sequence: CASSVAGQGEQYF. The CDR3 bases are TGTGCCAGCAGCGTGGCAGGCCAGGGCGAGCAGTACTTC.

The sample holds a few counts of this clone. This chain connects TRBV14 to TRBJ1-2, with D possibly matching TRBD1 (6 bases). Germline V gene data show CDR1 as SGHDN and CDR2 as FVKESK. V was shortened by 3 bases and J by 4 bases, with 12 bases between the two germline ends. The CDR3 extends over 14 amino acids. For the CDR3, the DNA is TGTGCCAGCAGCCAGTCACAGGGAGGCTATGGCTACACCTTC. Its translation: CASSQSQGGYGYTF.

This clone has more than one count but fewer than ten. The V gene is TRBV11-2, the J gene TRBJ2-7; 7 bases map to TRBD1. CDR1 is SGHAT and CDR2 is FQNNGV in the germline V gene. J lost 6 bases, V lost 3 bases, and 8 bases had no gene match. This CDR3 is 14 amino acids long. This CDR3 is CASSFSDRAGEQYF. As DNA, the CDR3 is TGTGCCAGCAGCTTCTCTGACAGGGCGGGCGAGCAGTACTTC.

This clone has more than one count but fewer than ten. The V call is TRBV30, the J call TRBJ1-1; no reliable D call. V was cut by 3 bases and J by 7 bases, with 21 bases left in between. The CDR3 extends over 15 amino acids. The V gene's germline CDR1 is GTSNPN and CDR2 SVGIG (reference sequence). CDR3 bases: TGTGCCTGGAGAGCCTTGGTGTTCAGGTATAGTGAAGCTTTCTTT. It codes for CAWRALVFRYSEAFF.

This chain uses TRBV7-2 with TRBJ2-7; D is possibly TRBD2 (6 bases). V was shortened by 4 bases and J by 1 base, with 14 bases between the two germline ends. CDR1 is SGHTA, CDR2 FQGNSA, per germline. The CDR3 totals 15 residues. CDR3 in DNA: TGTGCCAGCAGCTCAACCGGGACTCCATCCTACGAGCAGTACTTC. It specifies CASSSTGTPSYEQYF. Complete variable domain (other parts from reference TRBV7-2 and TRBJ2-7): GAGVSQSPSNKVTEKGKDVELRCDPISGHTALYWYRQSLGQGLEFLIYFQGNSAPDKSGLPSDRFSAERTGGSVSTLTIQRTQQEDSAVYLCASSSTGTPSYEQYFGPGTRLTVT.